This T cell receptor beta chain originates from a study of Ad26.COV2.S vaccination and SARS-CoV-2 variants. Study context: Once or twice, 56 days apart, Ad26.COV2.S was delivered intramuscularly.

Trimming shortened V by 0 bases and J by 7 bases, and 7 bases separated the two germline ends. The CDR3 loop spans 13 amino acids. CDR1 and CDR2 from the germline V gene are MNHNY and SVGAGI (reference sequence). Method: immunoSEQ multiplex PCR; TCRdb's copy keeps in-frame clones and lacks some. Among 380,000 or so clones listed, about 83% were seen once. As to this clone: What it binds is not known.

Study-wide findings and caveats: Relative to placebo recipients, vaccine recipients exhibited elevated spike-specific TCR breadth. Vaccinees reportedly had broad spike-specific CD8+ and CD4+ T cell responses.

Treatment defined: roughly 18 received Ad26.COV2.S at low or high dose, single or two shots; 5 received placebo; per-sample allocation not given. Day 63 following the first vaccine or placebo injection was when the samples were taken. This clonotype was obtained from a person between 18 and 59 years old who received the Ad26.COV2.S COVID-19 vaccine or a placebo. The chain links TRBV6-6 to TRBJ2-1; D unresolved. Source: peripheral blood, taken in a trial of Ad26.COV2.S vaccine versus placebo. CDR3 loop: CASSYSFGNEQFF. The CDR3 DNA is TGTGCCAGCAGTTACTCGTTTGGGAATGAGCAGTTCTTC.